Below are 31 T cell receptor beta chains sequenced from a single sample in a study of radiotherapy plus CTLA-4 blockade in lung cancer. The assay was immunoSEQ multiplex PCR, and TCRdb's table has in-frame clones only and misses some. The repertoire holds approximately 99,000 clones, just over 85% seen once, with 4.9% in the top ten. The sequencing used peripheral blood, collected from a patient treated with radiotherapy plus ipilimumab. The receptor source for this set is a human donor with non-small cell lung cancer that progressed on radiotherapy plus ipilimumab.

The V gene is TRBV15, the J gene TRBJ2-7, with D unclear. This CDR3 is built from 14 residues. The germline gives CDR1 LNHNV, CDR2 YYDKDF (reference sequence). The germline V and J ends were trimmed by 0 bases and 6 bases, with 12 bases remaining between them. In DNA, the CDR3 is TGTGCCACCAGCAGAGATTTTGTCACGAGCGAGCAGTACTTC. Translating it yields CATSRDFVTSEQYF.

The chain carries TRBV15 and TRBJ1-1; TRBD1 matches 9 bases. CDR3 size: 14 residues. V dropped 3 bases and J dropped 4; count of bases not matched to a gene: 3. Germline V gene lookup returns CDR1 LNHNV and CDR2 YYDKDF (reference sequence). The CDR3 DNA is TGTGCCACCAGCAGCGGGACAGGGTCCACTGAAGCTTTCTTT. This sequence encodes CATSSGTGSTEAFF.

The chain links TRBV18 to TRBJ2-7; TRBD1 matches 7 bases. Germline V CDR1 and CDR2: KGHSH, LQKENI. J gave up 4 bases and V 2 bases, and 8 bases lay outside the gene matches. This CDR3 has 15 residues. The CDR3 DNA reads TGTGCCAGCTCACCAGGCCGGGACAGCTTTTACGAGCAGTACTTC. Its protein product is CASSPGRDSFYEQYF.

This chain connects TRBV10-1 to TRBJ2-3, with unresolved D. Trimming shortened V by 3 bases and J by 2 bases, and 12 bases separated the two germline ends. This CDR3 has 15 amino acids. The germline V gene encodes CDR1 WNHNN and CDR2 SYGVQD (reference sequence). The DNA of the CDR3 is TGCGCCAGCAGTGAAACGGACCACCCCACAGATACGCAGTATTTT. Translation: CASSETDHPTDTQYF.

V is TRBV28 and J is TRBJ2-3, with D possibly called TRBD1 or TRBD2 (5 bases each). The V gene's germline CDR1 is MDHEN and CDR2 SYDVKM. The V end lost 5 bases, the J end lost 3 bases, and 15 bases lay between the germline ends. The CDR3 is 15 amino acids. This chain's CDR3 is CASSDATGRTDTQYF. CDR3 nucleotide sequence: TGTGCCAGCAGTGACGCGACGGGACGGACAGATACGCAGTATTTT.

The chain recombines TRBV5-5 with TRBJ1-2, with 8 nucleotides matching TRBD1. In germline, CDR1 is SGHKS, CDR2 YYEKEE (reference sequence). V was clipped by 0 bases and J by 4 bases; unmatched bases: 14. This CDR3 spans 18 amino acids. The chain's CDR3 is CASSLVDLAGGEGYGYTF. The CDR3 nucleotides read TGTGCCAGCAGCTTGGTTGATTTGGCAGGGGGCGAGGGCTATGGCTACACCTTC.

The chain couples TRBV19 to TRBJ1-5, with D possibly being TRBD1 (6 bases). Germline-derived CDR1 and CDR2 are LNHDA and SQIVND (reference sequence). The CDR3 is made up of 18 amino acids. V gave up 5 bases and J gave up 3 bases, with 23 bases separating them. The CDR3 nucleotides are TGTGCCAGTAGTGGGCGCGAACAGGACGGACAGCTCAATCAGCCCCAGCATTTT. This encodes CASSGREQDGQLNQPQHF.

V is TRBV19 and J is TRBJ2-1, with D perhaps TRBD2 (6 bases). The CDR3 totals 12 residues. Between the trimmed V and J ends, which lost 9 bases and 13 bases, there was a span of 19 bases. Germline CDR1 and CDR2: LNHDA and SQIVND (reference sequence). CDR3 bases: TGTGCCAGCTCCTTTGGAGGGAGCGGACAGTTCTTC. This encodes CASSFGGSGQFF. The complete variable domain, with remaining parts taken from reference TRBV19 and TRBJ2-1, reads DGGITQSPKYLFRKEGQNVTLSCEQNLNHDAMYWYRQDPGQGLRLIYYSQIVNDFQKGDIAEGYSVSREKKESFPLTVTSAQKNPTAFYLCASSFGGSGQFFGPGTRLTVL.

The gene calls are TRBV5-4 and TRBJ2-7; 8 positions match TRBD1. The V and J ends lost 4 bases and 3 bases, in that order; junction bases with no gene match: 9. The germline V gene encodes CDR1 SGHNT and CDR2 YYREEE (reference sequence). The CDR3 extends over 15 amino acids. The CDR3 is CASSATGTGLYEQYF. Written as DNA, the CDR3 is TGTGCCAGCAGCGCAACCGGGACAGGACTCTACGAGCAGTACTTC.

The chain carries TRBV18 and TRBJ2-2; the D gene is possibly TRBD2 (5 bases). The V end was cut by 4 bases, the J end by 1 base, with 13 bases between. CDR3 size: 16 residues. Germline CDR1 reads KGHSH; CDR2 reads LQKENI. DNA of the CDR3: TGTGCCAGCTCACTCCTTAGCGCAAAGAACACCGGGGAGCTGTTTTTT. Its translation: CASSLLSAKNTGELFF.

This clone came up once. Here the CDR3 DNA reads TGTGCCAGCTCACCAGGGACAGGGTCAGCCTACGAGCAGTACTTC. This sequence encodes CASSPGTGSAYEQYF. This chain joins TRBV18 and TRBJ2-7; 9 nucleotides match TRBD1. V trimming: 2 bases; J trimming: 2 bases; junction bases outside the gene matches: 4. The CDR3 runs 15 residues. Looked up from germline, CDR1 is KGHSH and CDR2 is LQKENI.

The chain is built from TRBV5-1 and TRBJ1-4; 7 nucleotides match TRBD1. This CDR3 spans 14 amino acids. CDR1 SGHRS and CDR2 YFSETQ come from the germline V gene. The V segment lost 5 bases and the J segment 4 bases; nucleotides outside the gene matches: 5. The CDR3 DNA reads as TGCGCCAGCAGGTGGGACAGCTTTAATGAAAAACTGTTTTTT. It translates to CASRWDSFNEKLFF.

The chain employs TRBV7-9 and TRBJ1-2; D is uncertain. CDR1 and CDR2 from the germline V gene are SEHNR and FQNEAQ (reference sequence). The CDR3 extends over 13 amino acids. The V end was cut by 0 bases, the J end by 8 bases, with 10 bases between. The CDR3 sequence is CASSLAGSTGYTF. Written as DNA, the CDR3 is TGTGCCAGCAGCTTAGCTGGGTCGACGGGCTACACCTTC. The full variable domain, in which reference TRBV7-9 and TRBJ1-2 provide the parts outside the CDR3, is DTGVSQNPRHKITKRGQNVTFRCDPISEHNRLYWYRQTLGQGPEFLTYFQNEAQLEKSRLLSDRFSAERPKGSFSTLEIQRTEQGDSAMYLCASSLAGSTGYTFGSGTRLTVV.

The chain is built from TRBV2 and TRBJ2-7; 8 bases align to TRBD1. Germline CDR1 is SNHLY and CDR2 is FYNNEI. The CDR3 extends over 14 amino acids. The trim removed 1 base at V and 5 bases at J, leaving 4 bases unmatched. This CDR3 reads CASSEGTGMDEQYF. The DNA of the CDR3 is TGTGCCAGCAGTGAAGGGACAGGGATGGACGAGCAGTACTTC.

The gene calls are TRBV19 and TRBJ2-3; TRBD1 aligns across 7 bases. V gave up 6 bases and J gave up 4 bases; unmatched junction bases: 7. The CDR3 has 14 residues. Germline V gene data show CDR1 as LNHDA and CDR2 as SQIVND (reference sequence). DNA of the CDR3: TGTGCCAGTAGCCGGACAGGTTCTTCAGATACGCAGTATTTT. Amino acid sequence: CASSRTGSSDTQYF.

The chain uses TRBV28 and TRBJ1-2; 9 bases match TRBD1. With V trimmed by 7 bases and J by 7 bases, 16 bases remained unmatched. The length of the CDR3 is 16 residues. Germline assignment: CDR1 MDHEN and CDR2 SYDVKM. CDR3 nucleotide sequence: TGTGCCAGCAACCACCGGGACAGGGTTTTGGGTCGTGGCTACACCTTC. Translation gives CASNHRDRVLGRGYTF.

The chain has TRBV7-8 and TRBJ1-1; D is unresolved. The CDR3 totals 17 residues. Germline CDR1 reads SGHVS; CDR2 reads FQNEAQ. Trimming removed 2 bases from V and 0 bases from J, with 16 bases in between. CDR3 sequence (DNA): TGTGCCAGCAGCTTATCGGTGCGAGTTTCCTTGAACACTGAAGCTTTCTTT. It translates to CASSLSVRVSLNTEAFF.

The chain uses TRBV10-2 and TRBJ1-3; D is unclear. Trimming shortened V by 5 bases and J by 0 bases, and 17 bases separated the two germline ends. Germline V lookup: CDR1 WSHSY, CDR2 SAAADI. The CDR3 runs to 17 residues. CDR3 coding DNA: TGCGCCAGCAGTCGGACGGCGGCCGAACTCTCTGGAAACACCATATATTTT. This encodes CASSRTAAELSGNTIYF.

This clone has just a few counts. The chain links TRBV10-3 to TRBJ2-7; 10 bases agree with TRBD2. This CDR3 spans 14 amino acids. V was pared by 6 bases and J by 7 bases, with 9 bases of the junction left unmatched. CDR1 and CDR2 from the germline V gene are ENHRY and SYGVKD. The DNA for the CDR3 is TGTGCCATCAGAGAAACCGGGACTAGCGAAGAGCAGTACTTC. Translating it yields CAIRETGTSEEQYF.

Note on this clone: The same CDR3 arises from other DNA sequences in this sample as well. This chain joins TRBV27 and TRBJ2-1; 7 bases align to TRBD2. Germline V gene sequence: CDR1 MNHEY, CDR2 SMNVEV (reference sequence). The ends lost 6 bases at V and 8 bases at J; junction bases unmatched: 16. CDR3 length: 16 residues. CDR3 residues: CASSLVRTSGTYEQFF. The CDR3 DNA is TGTGCCAGCAGCCTAGTCCGGACCAGCGGGACCTATGAGCAGTTCTTC.

This clone showed up just once. The gene calls are TRBV15 and TRBJ2-1, with 12 bases aligning to TRBD2. Germline trimming cut 8 bases from V and 7 bases from J; bases unmatched to any gene: 3. Germline lookup yields CDR1 LNHNV and CDR2 YYDKDF (reference sequence). This CDR3 comprises 13 residues. Here the CDR3 reads CATGLAGRNEQFF. The CDR3 DNA reads TGTGCCACCGGACTAGCGGGAAGAAATGAGCAGTTCTTC.

The CDR3 is CASSAGGTYEQYF. CDR3 coding DNA: TGTGCCAGCTCAGCGGGAGGAACCTACGAGCAGTACTTC. This chain connects TRBV2 to TRBJ2-7, with 9 bases identical to TRBD2. CDR3 length: 13 residues. From germline, CDR1 is SNHLY and CDR2 FYNNEI. The ends lost 8 bases at V and 2 bases at J; junction bases unmatched: 4.

This clone was detected a few times. The chain carries TRBV18 and TRBJ2-6, with TRBD1 matching 10 bases. CDR3 length equals 16 residues. With V trimmed by 5 bases and J by 2 bases, 3 bases remained unmatched. The V gene's germline CDR1 is KGHSH and CDR2 LQKENI. CDR3 in amino acids: CASSEGTGAGANVLTF. The CDR3 nucleotides are TGTGCCAGCTCAGAGGGGACAGGGGCTGGGGCCAACGTCCTGACTTTC.

The chain has TRBV18 and TRBJ1-1; no definite D call. Looked up from germline, CDR1 is KGHSH and CDR2 is LQKENI. V was cut by 3 bases and J by 0 bases, with 14 bases left in between. CDR3 length: 16 amino acids. The CDR3 nucleotides read TGTGCCAGCTCACCGGCCTCTCCAGAACTGAACACTGAAGCTTTCTTT. Translated, it gives CASSPASPELNTEAFF.

The rearrangement joins TRBV6-6 to TRBJ1-3; no firm D call. The CDR3 runs 11 residues. V lost 8 bases to trimming and J lost 9 bases, with 11 bases between them. Germline V gives CDR1 MNHNY, CDR2 SVGAGI (reference sequence). This chain's CDR3 is CASAIKGTIYF. The CDR3 nucleotides read TGTGCCAGCGCTATTAAGGGCACCATATATTTT.

Only one count was recorded for this clone. CDR3 sequence: CASRSRDGVPRNIQYF. The CDR3 DNA follows: TGTGCCAGCAGATCCCGCGACGGGGTCCCTAGGAACATTCAGTACTTC. The chain couples TRBV6-6 to TRBJ2-4; possibly TRBD2 for D (5 bases). Germline V gives CDR1 MNHNY, CDR2 SVGAGI (reference sequence). The CDR3 consists of 16 residues. The V gene lost 6 bases and the J gene lost 7 bases, with 22 bases spanning the gap.

This clone has more than one count but fewer than ten. The gene calls are TRBV5-5 and TRBJ2-3; weak D call: TRBD2 (6 bases). CDR1 is SGHKS, CDR2 YYEKEE, per germline (reference sequence). This CDR3 has 15 residues. V was shortened by 6 bases and J by 0 bases, with 14 bases between the two germline ends. The CDR3 loop reads CASTLSGVSTDTQYF. CDR3 nucleotide sequence: TGTGCCAGCACCCTTTCGGGGGTTAGCACAGATACGCAGTATTTT.

The CDR3 is CASSEPIPGELFF. CDR3 sequence (DNA): TGTGCCAGCAGTGAGCCTATCCCCGGGGAGCTGTTTTTT. The chain carries TRBV6-1 and TRBJ2-2; D is unresolved. The CDR3 covers 13 residues. Trimming took 3 bases from V and 6 from J, leaving 8 bases between them. Germline lookup yields CDR1 MNHNS and CDR2 SASEGT.

This clone was picked up a small number of times. The J gene is TRBJ1-2, the V gene TRBV19, with TRBD1 matching over 8 bases. The CDR3 contains 14 residues. Germline trimming cut 9 bases from V and 4 bases from J; bases unmatched to any gene: 10. Germline CDR1 is LNHDA and CDR2 is SQIVND (reference sequence). CDR3 DNA: TGTGCCAGCCTACCAGGGGGCACAGGCTATGGCTACACCTTC. Translating gives CASLPGGTGYGYTF.

In the case of this clone: At one end the junction does not follow the germline gene, possibly because of a read error. The sample holds other DNA sequences that translate to the same CDR3. The chain recombines TRBV7-6 with TRBJ1-1; D is unclear. Germline-derived CDR1 and CDR2 are SGHVS and FNYEAQ. The CDR3 spans 14 residues. This CDR3 is CASSYDGPNTEAFF. CDR3 DNA sequence: TGTGCCAGCAGTTATGACGGACCGAACACTGAAGCCTTCTTT.

This chain uses TRBV5-1 with TRBJ2-7; TRBD2 might be the D (5 bases). Trimming pared 5 bases from V and 2 bases from J, leaving 11 bases between. The CDR3 is 13 amino acids. CDR1 is SGHRS and CDR2 is YFSETQ in the germline V gene. In DNA, the CDR3 is TGCGCCAGCAGGGCCCTCGGGGCCTACGAGCAGTACTTC. This sequence encodes CASRALGAYEQYF.